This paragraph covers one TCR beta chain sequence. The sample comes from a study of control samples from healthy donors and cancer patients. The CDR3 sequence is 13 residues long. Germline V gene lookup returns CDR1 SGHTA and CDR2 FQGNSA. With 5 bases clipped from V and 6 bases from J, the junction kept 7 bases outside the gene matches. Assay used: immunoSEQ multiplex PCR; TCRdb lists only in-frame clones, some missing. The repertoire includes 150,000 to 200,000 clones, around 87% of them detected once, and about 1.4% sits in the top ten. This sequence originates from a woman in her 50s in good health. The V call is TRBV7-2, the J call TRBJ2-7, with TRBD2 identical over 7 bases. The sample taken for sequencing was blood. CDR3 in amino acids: CASSVGLVSEQYF. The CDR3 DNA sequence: TGTGCCAGCAGCGTAGGACTAGTTTCCGAGCAGTACTTC.